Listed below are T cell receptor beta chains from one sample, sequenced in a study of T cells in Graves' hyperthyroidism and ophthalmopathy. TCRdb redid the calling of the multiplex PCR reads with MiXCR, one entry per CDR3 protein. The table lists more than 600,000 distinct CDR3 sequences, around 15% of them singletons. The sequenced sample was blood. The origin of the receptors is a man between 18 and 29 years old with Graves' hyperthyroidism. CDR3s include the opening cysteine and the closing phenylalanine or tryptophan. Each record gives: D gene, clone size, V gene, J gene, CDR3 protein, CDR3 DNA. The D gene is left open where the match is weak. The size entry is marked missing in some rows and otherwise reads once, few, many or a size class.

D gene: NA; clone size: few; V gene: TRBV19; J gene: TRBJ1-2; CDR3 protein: CASSPGTSQDGYGYTF; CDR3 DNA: TGTGCCAGTAGCCCCGGGACATCGCAAGATGGCTATGGCTACACCTTC
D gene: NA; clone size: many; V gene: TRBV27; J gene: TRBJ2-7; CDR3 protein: CASSSGSGVVEQYF; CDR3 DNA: TGTGCCAGCAGTTCCGGGTCAGGGGTGGTCGAGCAGTACTTC
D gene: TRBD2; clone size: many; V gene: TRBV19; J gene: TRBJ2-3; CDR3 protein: CASSDGSGIVTDTQYF; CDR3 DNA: TGTGCCAGTAGTGACGGTAGCGGGATTGTGACAGATACGCAGTATTTT
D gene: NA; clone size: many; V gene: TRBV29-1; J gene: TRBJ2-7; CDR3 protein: CSVTHYEQYF; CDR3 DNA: TGCAGCGTCACCCACTACGAGCAGTACTTC
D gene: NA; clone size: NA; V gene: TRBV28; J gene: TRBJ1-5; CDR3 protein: CASISRIGKSNQPQHF; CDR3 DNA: TGTGCCAGCATTTCGAGGATCGGGAAAAGCAATCAGCCCCAGCATTTT
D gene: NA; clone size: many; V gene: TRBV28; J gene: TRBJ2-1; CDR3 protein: CASSAGGDEQFF; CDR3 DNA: TGTGCCAGCAGTGCAGGGGGGGATGAGCAGTTCTTC
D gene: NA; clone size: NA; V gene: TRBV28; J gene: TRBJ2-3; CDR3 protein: CASAGAGEDTQYF; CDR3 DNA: TGTGCCAGCGCGGGGGCAGGGGAAGATACGCAGTATTTT
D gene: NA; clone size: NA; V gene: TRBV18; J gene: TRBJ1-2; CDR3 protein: CASSPNGRGDGYTF; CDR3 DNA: TGTGCCAGCTCACCAAACGGCAGGGGAGATGGCTACACCTTC
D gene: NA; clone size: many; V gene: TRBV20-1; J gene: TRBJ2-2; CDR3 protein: CSAPNGWGTGELFF; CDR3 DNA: TGCAGTGCTCCGAACGGTTGGGGCACCGGGGAGCTGTTTTTT
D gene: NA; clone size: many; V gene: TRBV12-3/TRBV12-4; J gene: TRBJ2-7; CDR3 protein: CASSPRYEQYF; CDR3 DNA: TGTGCCAGCAGTCCCAGATATGAGCAGTACTTC
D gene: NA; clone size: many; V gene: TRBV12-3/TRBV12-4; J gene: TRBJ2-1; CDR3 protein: CASSFSYNEQFF; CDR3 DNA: TGTGCCAGCAGTTTTTCCTACAATGAGCAGTTCTTC
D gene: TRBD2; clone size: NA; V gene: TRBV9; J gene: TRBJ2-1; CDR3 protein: CASSVSLAPSSYNEQFF; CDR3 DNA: TGTGCCAGCAGCGTTTCACTAGCGCCCAGCTCCTACAATGAGCAGTTCTTC
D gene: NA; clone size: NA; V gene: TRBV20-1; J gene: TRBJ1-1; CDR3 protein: CSGKQDPNTEAFF; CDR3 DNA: TGCAGCGGCAAACAGGATCCGAACACTGAAGCTTTCTTT
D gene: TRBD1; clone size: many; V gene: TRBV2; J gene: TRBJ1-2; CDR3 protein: CASSEVGQGAYGYTF; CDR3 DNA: TGTGCCAGCAGTGAAGTGGGACAGGGGGCGTATGGCTACACCTTC
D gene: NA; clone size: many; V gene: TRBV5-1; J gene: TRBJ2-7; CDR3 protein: CASSLYSGYEQYF; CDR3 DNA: TGCGCCAGCAGCTTGTATTCAGGTTACGAGCAGTACTTC
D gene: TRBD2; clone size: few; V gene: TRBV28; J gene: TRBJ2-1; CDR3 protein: CASSFFRGGGEQFF; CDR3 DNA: TGTGCCAGCAGTTTTTTCCGGGGGGGGGGTGAGCAGTTCTTC
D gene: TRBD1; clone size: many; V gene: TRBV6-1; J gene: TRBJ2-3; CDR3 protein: CASSSRDRLTDTQYF; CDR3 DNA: TGTGCCAGCAGTTCCCGGGACAGGCTCACAGATACGCAGTATTTT
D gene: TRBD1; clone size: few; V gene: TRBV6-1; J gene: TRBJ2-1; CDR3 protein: CATIHIPTGDEQFF; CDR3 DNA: TGTGCCACCATACATATACCTACAGGGGATGAGCAGTTCTTC
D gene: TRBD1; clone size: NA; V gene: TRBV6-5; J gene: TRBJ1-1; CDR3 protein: CASSYGTGKEAFF; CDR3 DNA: TGTGCCAGCAGTTACGGGACAGGGAAGGAAGCTTTCTTT
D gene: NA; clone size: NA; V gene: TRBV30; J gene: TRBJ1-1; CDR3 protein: CAWSAYTEAFF; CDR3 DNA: TGTGCCTGGAGTGCCTACACTGAAGCTTTCTTT
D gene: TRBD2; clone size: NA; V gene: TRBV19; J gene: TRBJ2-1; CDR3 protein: CASIPSSGSSYNEQFF; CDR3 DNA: TGTGCCAGTATCCCCTCTAGCGGAAGCTCCTACAATGAGCAGTTCTTC
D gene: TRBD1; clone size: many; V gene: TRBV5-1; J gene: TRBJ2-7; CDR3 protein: CASRAGTAFQYEQYF; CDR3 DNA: TGCGCCAGCAGAGCCGGGACAGCCTTTCAGTACGAGCAGTACTTC
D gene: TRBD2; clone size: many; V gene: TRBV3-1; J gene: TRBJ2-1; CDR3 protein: CASSQGRTSGGSYNEQFF; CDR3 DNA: TGTGCCAGCAGCCAAGGGAGGACTAGCGGGGGGTCCTACAATGAGCAGTTCTTC
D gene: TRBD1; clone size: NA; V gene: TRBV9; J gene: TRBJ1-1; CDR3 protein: CASSAARGDRLYTEAFF; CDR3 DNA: TGTGCCAGCAGCGCGGCCCGAGGGGACAGGTTGTACACTGAAGCTTTCTTT